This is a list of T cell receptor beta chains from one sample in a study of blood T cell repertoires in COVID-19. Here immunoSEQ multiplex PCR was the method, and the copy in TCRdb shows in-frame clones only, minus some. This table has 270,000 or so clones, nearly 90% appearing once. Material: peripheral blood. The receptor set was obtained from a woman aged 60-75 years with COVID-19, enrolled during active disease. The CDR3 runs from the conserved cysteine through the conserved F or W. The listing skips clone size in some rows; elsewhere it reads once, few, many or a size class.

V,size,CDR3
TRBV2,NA,CASQGLAKDTQYF
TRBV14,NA,CASSRLGTSGGARTDTQYF
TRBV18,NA,CASSLQVGQGSYGYTF
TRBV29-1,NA,CSVGVASVADTQYF
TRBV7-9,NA,CASSFGTTNYGYTF
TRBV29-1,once,CSVGRDRDLAEAFF
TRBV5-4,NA,CASSLEGGALDTQYF
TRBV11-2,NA,CASSPGLPNNEQFF
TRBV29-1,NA,CSVIGQGRTLNTEAFF
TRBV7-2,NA,CASRQGVAPYNEQFF
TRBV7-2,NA,CASSMSWGGQETQYF
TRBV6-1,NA,CASSGPGQGNNYGYTF
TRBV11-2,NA,CASRNTGLRHTEAFF
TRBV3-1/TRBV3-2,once,CASSPGLATDTQYF
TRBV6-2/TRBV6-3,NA,CASSYALTYSYQPQHF